Here is one T cell receptor beta chain with its context. Its matching antigen is unknown. V was clipped by 5 bases and J by 6 bases, with 15 bases between them. Germline CDR1 and CDR2: MDHEN and SYDVKM. This CDR3 spans 14 amino acids. This sample is part of a study of CD8 T cells in ankylosing spondylitis. Study conclusions and caveats: A TCR beta motif made of 7 to 9 highly homologous variants seemed typical of ankylosing spondylitis blood. It was reported that disease-linked clones were significantly enriched in matched ankylosing spondylitis synovial fluid.

Quantitative molecular-barcoded 5'-RACE generated the TCR beta libraries. TCRdb itself ran the 5' RACE reads through MiXCR, one entry per CDR3 protein. The sample has around 430,000 distinct CDR3 sequences, 17% seen once. The receptor comes from a male donor with ankylosing spondylitis. The specimen was blood, either unsorted or a sorted T cell fraction (not recorded which). The V and J genes are TRBV28 and TRBJ2-3; D call uncertain. Here the CDR3 reads CASSPWGETDTQYF. The CDR3 coding sequence is TGTGCCAGCAGTCCTTGGGGTGAGACGGATACGCAGTATTTT.